The 11 T cell receptor beta chains below were found in one sample sequenced in a study of T cells expressing NK-cell markers (dated by TCRdb to the early 2020s). Libraries were built with 5' RACE. The instrument was an Illumina HiSeq 2000. TCRdb reprocessed the reads, and each CDR3 protein sequence is entered once, without DNA. In this sample's table one finds some 500,000 distinct CDR3 sequences. The top ten clonotypes cover approximately 1.4% of the sample. Sequenced: blood T cells: a sorted CD56 or NKG2C T cell subset, CD4+ or CD8+ T cells, or bulk PBMC T cells (not recorded which). Source of these receptors: a woman aged 50 to 60 in good health. Donor details come from another sample of the same person, matched by shared clones.

The rearrangement joins TRBV5-1 to TRBJ1-5; with no DNA, the TCRdb D assignment of TRBD1 cannot be verified. This CDR3 region has 13 residues. Germline CDR1 SGHRS, CDR2 YFSETQ. CDR3 residues: CASSSTGRQPQHF.

The chain uses TRBV5-1 and TRBJ1-1; no DNA is available, so the TRBD1 call from TCRdb remains unchecked. The germline gives CDR1 SGHRS, CDR2 YFSETQ. The length of the CDR3 is 12 residues. The CDR3 protein is CASRVGETQAFF.

The V gene is TRBV4-1, the J gene TRBJ1-2. Germline CDR1 and CDR2: MGHRA and YSYEKL. The CDR3 sequence is 17 residues long. This chain's CDR3 is CASSQDLRPLGAYGYTF.

The chain carries TRBV11-2 and TRBJ2-5. Germline CDR1 SGHAT, CDR2 FQNNGV. The CDR3 extends over 13 amino acids. CDR3: CASSPGNQETQYF.

The chain is built from TRBV6-2 or TRBV6-3 and TRBJ2-2; TCRdb proposes TRBD2, but this gene call is untestable without DNA. This CDR3 spans 16 amino acids. In germline, CDR1 is MNHEY, CDR2 SVGEGT. CDR3 residues: CASSRLLEGATGELFF.

The rearrangement uses TRBV20-1 and TRBJ2-3; the D call from TCRdb, TRBD2, cannot be confirmed without DNA. The CDR3 length is 12 residues. The germline V gene encodes CDR1 DFQATT and CDR2 SNEGSKA (reference sequence). CDR3 in amino acids: CSGGLSTDTQYF.

The genes are TRBV5-5 and TRBJ1-1. Germline lookup yields CDR1 SGHKS and CDR2 YYEKEE (reference sequence). The CDR3 is made up of 15 amino acids. The CDR3: CASSLGGGVNTEAFF.

This chain joins TRBV27 and TRBJ1-1; TCRdb names TRBD1, which stays unverified in the absence of DNA. From germline, CDR1 is MNHEY and CDR2 SMNVEV (reference sequence). The length of the CDR3 is 14 residues. The CDR3 loop is CASSLVRGVTEAFF.

The chain couples TRBV10-3 to TRBJ1-5. Germline V gives CDR1 ENHRY, CDR2 SYGVKD. The CDR3 is 18 amino acids. The CDR3 spells CAISDRGYREGRNQPQHF.

This chain joins TRBV20-1 and TRBJ2-7; TCRdb gives TRBD2 as the D gene, but with no DNA this cannot be confirmed. The length of the CDR3 is 13 residues. The germline V gene encodes CDR1 DFQATT and CDR2 SNEGSKA (reference sequence). CDR3 sequence reads: CSALSPFTYEQYF.

The chain links TRBV28 to TRBJ2-5; the D gene TCRdb calls, TRBD2, cannot be checked with no DNA. Germline assignment: CDR1 MDHEN and CDR2 SYDVKM. CDR3 length: 15 amino acids. Here the CDR3 reads CASSSSSGALTAQYF. Using reference TRBV28 and TRBJ2-5 for the parts outside the CDR3, the full variable domain is DVKVTQSSRYLVKRTGEKVFLECVQDMDHENMFWYRQDPGLGLRLIYFSYDVKMKEKGDIPEGYSVSREKKERFSLILESASTNQTSMYLCASSSSSGALTAQYFGPGTRLLVL.